This TCR beta chain derives from a study of cytomegalovirus exposure and HLA in healthy donors. PCR used 60 Vbeta primers and 13 Jbeta primers. Only in-frame clones appear in the TCRdb table, and some are missing; sequencing was by immunoSEQ multiplex PCR. The sample lists approximately 290,000 clones, about four fifths occurring once. All donors participated as healthy donors of bone marrow. The donors, nominally healthy at sampling, likely had unrecorded immune exposures. V gave up 3 bases and J gave up 4 bases, with 4 bases separating them. There are 11 residues in the CDR3. CDR1 and CDR2 (germline): MNHEY, SVGAGI. This clone has just one count.

The specimen sequenced was PBMCs. The gene calls are TRBV6-5 and TRBJ2-7; D unresolved. This clonotype was sampled from a girl aged 2-10 years in good health and CMV-seronegative. The CDR3 spells CASSYLYEQYF. The CDR3 DNA sequence: TGTGCCAGCAGTTATCTATACGAGCAGTACTTC.